The 18 T cell receptor beta chains below all came from one sample that was sequenced in a study of monozygotic twins with inflammatory bowel disease. TCRdb reprocessed the 5' RACE reads, with one entry per CDR3 protein and no DNA. Seen in this sample are approximately 150,000 distinct CDR3 sequences; the ten most common clones hold 2% to 2.5%. Specimen: blood. The receptor set was obtained from a human donor with ulcerative colitis or Crohn's disease, or a healthy co-twin of an affected twin (not recorded which).

The J gene is TRBJ1-1, the V gene TRBV7-2; the TRBD1 assignment by TCRdb is unverifiable without DNA. From germline, CDR1 is SGHTA and CDR2 FQGNSA. CDR3 size: 14 residues. The CDR3 loop is CASSPQGRYTEAFF. Using reference TRBV7-2 and TRBJ1-1 for the parts outside the CDR3, the full variable domain is GAGVSQSPSNKVTEKGKDVELRCDPISGHTALYWYRQSLGQGLEFLIYFQGNSAPDKSGLPSDRFSAERTGGSVSTLTIQRTQQEDSAVYLCASSPQGRYTEAFFGQGTRLTVV.

The chain has TRBV5-1 and TRBJ2-1. The CDR3 totals 13 residues. Germline V gene lookup returns CDR1 SGHRS and CDR2 YFSETQ. CDR3 sequence reads: CASSLAMVDEQFF.

The CDR3 loop reads CSVVGGPETQYF. The rearrangement links TRBV29-1 to TRBJ2-5; TCRdb picks TRBD2, but there is no DNA to check that call. CDR3 length: 12 amino acids. The germline V gene has CDR1 SQVTM and CDR2 ANQGSEA. The full variable domain, its missing parts supplied by reference TRBV29-1 and TRBJ2-5, is SAVISQKPSRDICQRGTSLTIQCQVDSQVTMMFWYRQQPGQSLTLIATANQGSEATYESGFVIDKFPISRPNLTFSTLTVSNMSPEDSSIYLCSVVGGPETQYFGPGTRLLVL.

This rearrangement joins TRBV20-1 to TRBJ2-1. The germline V gene has CDR1 DFQATT and CDR2 SNEGSKA (reference sequence). The CDR3 is 14 amino acids. CDR3 loop: CSADPESTYNEQFF.

The chain employs TRBV3-1 and TRBJ1-1. CDR3 length: 11 amino acids. Germline V gene lookup returns CDR1 LGHDT and CDR2 YNNKEL (reference sequence). The chain's CDR3 is CASSQSSEAFF.

CDR3 protein: CASSKIGGGLGEQFF. The gene calls are TRBV5-1 and TRBJ2-1; TCRdb's D call of TRBD1 is untestable without DNA. The CDR3 is made up of 15 amino acids. Germline values: CDR1 SGHRS, CDR2 YFSETQ.

The genes are TRBV5-1 and TRBJ1-1; TCRdb indicates TRBD1, and absent DNA this call remains unverified. The CDR3 sequence is 12 residues long. Germline-derived CDR1 and CDR2 are SGHRS and YFSETQ. This chain's CDR3 is CASSIGQNEAFF.

The chain joins TRBV3-1 to TRBJ2-7. This CDR3 is 15 amino acids long. The V gene's germline CDR1 is LGHDT and CDR2 YNNKEL (reference sequence). The chain's CDR3 is CASSRNWTSPYEQYF.

The CDR3 reads CASTLTNYGYTF. The rearrangement joins TRBV12-3 or TRBV12-4 to TRBJ1-2. The CDR3 has 12 amino acids.

The chain joins TRBV6-1 to TRBJ1-3; no DNA is available, so the TRBD1 call from TCRdb remains unchecked. This CDR3 contains 14 residues. CDR1 is MNHNS, CDR2 SASEGT, per germline. CDR3 protein: CASSRGDSGNTIYF.

V gene TRBV20-1 combines with J gene TRBJ2-2; TCRdb outputs TRBD2, but without DNA this stays unchecked. The CDR3 is 20 residues long. Germline V gene sequence: CDR1 DFQATT, CDR2 SNEGSKA (reference sequence). CDR3 region: CSARDPRTSGGAWSTGELFF.

This sequence joins TRBV11-1 and TRBJ2-2; the TCRdb call, TRBD1, lacks DNA for checking. Germline assignment: CDR1 SGHAT and CDR2 FQDESV (reference sequence). This CDR3 is 17 amino acids long. CDR3: CASSFAKGQGNTGELFF.

This sequence joins TRBV6-1 and TRBJ1-2. The CDR3 sequence is 14 residues long. The germline V gene encodes CDR1 MNHNS and CDR2 SASEGT. The CDR3: CASSTPRWDYGYTF.

The J gene is TRBJ2-3, the V gene TRBV29-1; TCRdb gives TRBD1 as the D gene, but with no DNA this cannot be confirmed. The CDR3 runs 13 residues. Germline V gene data show CDR1 as SQVTM and CDR2 as ANQGSEA. CDR3 amino acids: CSVATGGTDTQYF.

This chain uses TRBV7-9 with TRBJ1-6. The V gene's germline CDR1 is SEHNR and CDR2 FQNEAQ (reference sequence). The CDR3 spans 13 residues. CDR3: CAKQESADSPLHF.

CDR3 loop: CSGSRRQRNTEAFF. The chain has TRBV20-1 and TRBJ1-1; checking the TCRdb D call of TRBD1 is not possible without DNA. The CDR3 extends over 14 amino acids. Germline V gene data show CDR1 as DFQATT and CDR2 as SNEGSKA (reference sequence).

The chain has TRBV20-1 and TRBJ1-1. CDR1 is DFQATT, CDR2 SNEGSKA, per germline (reference sequence). This CDR3 has 14 amino acids. The CDR3 here is CSARDVRGNTEAFF.

This chain connects TRBV19 to TRBJ2-1; TCRdb calls TRBD1, which cannot be checked without DNA. The V gene's germline CDR1 is LNHDA and CDR2 SQIVND (reference sequence). The CDR3 runs to 15 residues. CDR3 sequence: CASSTRGSSYNEQFF. Filled out from reference TRBV19 and TRBJ2-1, the complete variable domain reads DGGITQSPKYLFRKEGQNVTLSCEQNLNHDAMYWYRQDPGQGLRLIYYSQIVNDFQKGDIAEGYSVSREKKESFPLTVTSAQKNPTAFYLCASSTRGSSYNEQFFGPGTRLTVL.